The 2 T cell receptor beta chains reported below all come from one sample, sequenced in a study of blood T cell repertoires in COVID-19. Sequenced by immunoSEQ multiplex PCR; TCRdb stores in-frame clones only, minus some. The table records 150,000 to 200,000 clones, under 85% of them present only once. Source material: peripheral blood. These receptors came from a human donor in a cohort sampled during active COVID-19.

This sequence joins TRBV11-2 and TRBJ1-2, with 9 bases that match TRBD1. The germline gives CDR1 SGHAT, CDR2 FQNNGV. This CDR3 has 19 amino acids. With V trimmed by 5 bases and J by 4 bases, 20 bases remained unmatched. CDR3 coding DNA: TGTGCCAGCAGCCCACTTTTGACGCACAGGGGGCGCGGCATCTATGGCTACACCTTC. This gives the protein CASSPLLTHRGRGIYGYTF.

This clone was counted only a few times. The chain combines TRBV5-6 with TRBJ1-2; D might be TRBD1 (6 bases). Looked up from germline, CDR1 is SGHDT and CDR2 is YYEEEE. Trimming shortened V by 2 bases and J by 5 bases, and 10 bases separated the two germline ends. The CDR3 spans 13 residues. CDR3 sequence reads: CASSFRGGYGYTF. DNA of the CDR3: TGTGCCAGCAGCTTCAGGGGTGGGTATGGCTACACCTTC.